These 10 T cell receptor beta chains came from one sample sequenced in a study of T-cell memory formation after mild COVID-19. TCRdb re-analysed the 5' RACE reads in MiXCR, keeping a single row per CDR3 protein. The sample includes about 180,000 distinct CDR3 sequences, around 16% of them seen just once. The specimen was PBMCs or a T cell subset sorted from them (not recorded which). Receptors originate from an adult woman who had mild COVID-19 (a few samples of this study predate the infection). Cell type and time point are not known.

This chain uses TRBV5-1 with TRBJ2-7; D possibly matches TRBD1 or TRBD2 (5 bases each). Germline V gives CDR1 SGHRS, CDR2 YFSETQ. Between the trimmed V and J ends, which lost 2 bases and 5 bases, there was a span of 14 bases. This CDR3 has 14 residues. The CDR3 is CASSFDAGRNEQYF. The CDR3 DNA is TGCGCCAGCAGCTTCGATGCAGGGAGAAACGAGCAGTACTTC.

This chain connects TRBV5-1 to TRBJ2-1; D possibly uses TRBD1 or TRBD2 (5 bases each). CDR3 length equals 14 residues. Germline values: CDR1 SGHRS, CDR2 YFSETQ. The V end was cut by 2 bases, the J end by 9 bases, with 15 bases between. The CDR3 is CASSLLQGEGEQFF. The DNA for the CDR3 is TGCGCCAGCAGCTTACTTCAGGGAGAAGGTGAGCAGTTCTTC.

This clonotype was seen once. The rearrangement joins TRBV6-2 or TRBV6-3 to TRBJ1-5; 7 nucleotides align to TRBD1. J gave up 3 bases and V 2 bases, and 1 base lay outside the gene matches. The germline gives CDR1 MNHEY, CDR2 SVGEGT. This CDR3 is built from 14 residues. CDR3 sequence (DNA): TGTGCCAGCAGTTACGGGACAGTCAATCAGCCCCAGCATTTT. It specifies CASSYGTVNQPQHF.

This sequence joins TRBV27 and TRBJ2-3, with TRBD2 matching 8 bases. Germline V lookup: CDR1 MNHEY, CDR2 SMNVEV (reference sequence). The CDR3 contains 17 residues. V lost 1 base and J lost 1; bases outside the gene matches: 7. The CDR3 spells CASSLLAGSTRTDTQYF. For the CDR3, the DNA is TGTGCCAGCAGTTTATTAGCGGGATCAACTCGCACAGATACGCAGTATTTT.

This chain uses TRBV5-6 with TRBJ2-1; D is unclear. The V end was cut by 1 base, the J end by 3 bases, with 14 bases between. The V gene's germline CDR1 is SGHDT and CDR2 YYEEEE. The CDR3 spans 16 residues. CDR3 sequence reads: CASSLKPLPSYNEQFF. DNA for the CDR3: TGTGCCAGCAGCTTGAAGCCCCTCCCCAGCTACAATGAGCAGTTCTTC. The full variable domain, rest sourced from reference TRBV5-6 and TRBJ2-1, is DAGVTQSPTHLIKTRGQQVTLRCSPKSGHDTVSWYQQALGQGPQFIFQYYEEEERQRGNFPDRFSGHQFPNYSSELNVNALLLGDSALYLCASSLKPLPSYNEQFFGPGTRLTVL.

The chain employs TRBV19 and TRBJ2-1; tentatively, D is TRBD2 (6 bases). The CDR3 length is 14 residues. Trimming took 10 bases from V and 9 from J, leaving 22 bases between them. Germline assignment: CDR1 LNHDA and CDR2 SQIVND (reference sequence). CDR3 sequence: CATQNTGDSIEQFF. The CDR3 DNA is TGTGCCACTCAGAATACGGGAGATAGTATTGAGCAGTTCTTC.

The chain couples TRBV12-3 or TRBV12-4 to TRBJ2-5; D call uncertain. This CDR3 spans 14 amino acids. Between the trimmed V and J ends, which lost 1 base and 5 bases, there was a span of 11 bases. The CDR3 sequence: CASSLGTALETQYF. In DNA form, the CDR3 reads TGTGCCAGCAGTTTAGGAACAGCATTGGAGACCCAGTACTTC.

The chain links TRBV24-1 to TRBJ2-1; TRBD1 agrees at 11 bases. Losses at the gene ends were 4 bases for V and 8 bases for J; bases not matched to a gene: 12. The CDR3 is 17 amino acids. Looked up from germline, CDR1 is KGHDR and CDR2 is SFDVKD. The CDR3 reads CATSDPNPGQGGDEQFF. The CDR3 DNA follows: TGTGCCACCAGTGACCCTAACCCGGGACAGGGGGGTGATGAGCAGTTCTTC.

The sample holds a few counts of this clonotype. This chain links TRBV7-9 with TRBJ1-6; D remains unclear. V lost 5 bases to trimming and J lost 6 bases, with 8 bases between them. The CDR3 spans 13 residues. Germline CDR1 and CDR2: SEHNR and FQNEAQ (reference sequence). CDR3 nucleotides: TGTGCCAGCAGCCGGTTCCCTAATTCACCCCTCCACTTT. Its translation is CASSRFPNSPLHF.

CDR3 nucleotides: TGTGCCAGCAGCCTGGACAGGGTCATAGCCAAAAACATTCAGTACTTC. It translates to CASSLDRVIAKNIQYF. The rearrangement joins TRBV7-8 to TRBJ2-4, with TRBD1 matching 8 bases. Germline CDR1 and CDR2: SGHVS and FQNEAQ. The CDR3 has 16 amino acids. The V and J ends lost 5 bases and 0 bases, in that order; junction bases with no gene match: 6.